The 9 T cell receptor beta chains below were found in one sample sequenced in a study of cytomegalovirus exposure and HLA in healthy donors. The study ran its PCR with 60 Vbeta and 13 Jbeta primers. Measured with immunoSEQ multiplex PCR; TCRdb has only the in-frame clones, and not every one. The profile shows 160,000 or so clones, almost 85% of them singletons. Material for sequencing was PBMCs. These receptor sequences come from a woman aged 45 to 65 in good health and CMV-seronegative.

V is TRBV5-6 and J is TRBJ2-2, with 13 bases matching TRBD2. This CDR3 comprises 16 residues. J lost 7 bases, V lost 5 bases, and 8 bases had no gene match. The germline CDR1 and CDR2 sequences are SGHDT and YYEEEE. CDR3 amino acids: CASRSGLAGVGGELFF. In DNA, the CDR3 is TGTGCCAGCAGATCAGGACTAGCGGGAGTTGGCGGGGAGCTGTTTTTT. The variable domain in full, with the rest retrieved from reference TRBV5-6 and TRBJ2-2, is DAGVTQSPTHLIKTRGQQVTLRCSPKSGHDTVSWYQQALGQGPQFIFQYYEEEERQRGNFPDRFSGHQFPNYSSELNVNALLLGDSALYLCASRSGLAGVGGELFFGEGSRLTVL.

The V gene is TRBV19, the J gene TRBJ2-2; 7 nucleotides align to TRBD2. V was pared by 5 bases and J by 4 bases, with 7 bases of the junction left unmatched. The CDR3 sequence is 15 residues long. CDR1 and CDR2 from the germline V gene are LNHDA and SQIVND (reference sequence). The CDR3 reads CASSWGPGGTGELFF. The CDR3 DNA reads as TGTGCCAGTAGTTGGGGCCCGGGAGGCACCGGGGAGCTGTTTTTT.

This chain connects TRBV2 to TRBJ2-2, with a weak D call TRBD2 (6 bases). Germline-derived CDR1 and CDR2 are SNHLY and FYNNEI. This CDR3 has 14 amino acids. V was trimmed by 7 bases and J by 7 bases, leaving 16 bases between them. CDR3 region: CASKRAGRGGELFF. CDR3 DNA sequence: TGTGCCAGCAAAAGGGCAGGGCGGGGCGGGGAGCTGTTTTTT.

This chain joins TRBV6-5 and TRBJ1-1, with D maybe TRBD1 (6 bases). This CDR3 has 15 residues. CDR1 MNHEY and CDR2 SVGAGI come from the germline V gene. V lost 7 bases and J lost 5, with 20 bases in between. The CDR3 here is CASTPPRGAHTEAFF. In nucleotides, the CDR3 is TGTGCCAGCACCCCACCCCGGGGGGCGCATACTGAAGCTTTCTTT.

This clone was detected a few times. The genes are TRBV5-1 and TRBJ2-1; a weak D match, TRBD1 (6 bases). V was pared by 0 bases and J by 8 bases, with 9 bases between. The length of the CDR3 is 13 residues. The germline CDR1 and CDR2 sequences are SGHRS and YFSETQ. The CDR3, as DNA: TGCGCCAGCAGCTTGGAACAGGGTGATGAGCAGTTCTTC. This translates into CASSLEQGDEQFF.

The V call is TRBV14, the J call TRBJ2-1, with TRBD1 as a possible D gene (5 bases). The CDR3 has 12 residues. CDR1 SGHDN and CDR2 FVKESK come from the germline V gene. The V and J ends lost 5 bases and 10 bases respectively, with 12 bases between them. The CDR3 here is CASSKTWGEQFF. The DNA of the CDR3 is TGTGCCAGCAGCAAAACGTGGGGCGAGCAGTTCTTC.

The table lists this clone with a few counts. The chain is built from TRBV27 and TRBJ2-7, with D possibly TRBD1 on 6 matching bases. The CDR3 has 14 amino acids. V was cut by 8 bases and J by 4 bases, with 18 bases left in between. The germline V gene has CDR1 MNHEY and CDR2 SMNVEV (reference sequence). Written as DNA, the CDR3 is TGTGCCAGCGGACCGACAGGCCACTCATACGAGCAGTACTTC. This gives the protein CASGPTGHSYEQYF.

The chain is built from TRBV7-9 and TRBJ1-1, with 8 bases identical to TRBD1. V lost 5 bases, J lost 3 bases, and 5 bases stayed unmatched. The CDR3 consists of 14 residues. Germline assignment: CDR1 SEHNR and CDR2 FQNEAQ (reference sequence). The CDR3 is CASSLQGGYTEAFF. CDR3 DNA: TGTGCCAGCAGCCTACAGGGGGGGTACACTGAAGCTTTCTTT. Based on the CDR3 plus reference TRBV7-9 and TRBJ1-1, the full variable domain is DTGVSQNPRHKITKRGQNVTFRCDPISEHNRLYWYRQTLGQGPEFLTYFQNEAQLEKSRLLSDRFSAERPKGSFSTLEIQRTEQGDSAMYLCASSLQGGYTEAFFGQGTRLTVV.

V is TRBV7-6 and J is TRBJ2-3; 11 positions match TRBD2. The germline V gene encodes CDR1 SGHVS and CDR2 FNYEAQ. After removal of 2 bases from V and 1 base from J, the junction contained 5 bases not matched to a gene. This CDR3 has 17 residues. Here the CDR3 reads CASSLSVTSGGTDTQYF. The CDR3 coding sequence is TGTGCCAGCAGCTTATCGGTGACTAGCGGGGGCACAGATACGCAGTATTTT. Drawing the rest from reference TRBV7-6 and TRBJ2-3, the complete variable domain is GAGVSQSPRYKVTKRGQDVALRCDPISGHVSLYWYRQALGQGPEFLTYFNYEAQQDKSGLPNDRFSAERPEGSISTLTIQRTEQRDSAMYRCASSLSVTSGGTDTQYFGPGTRLTVL.